This T cell receptor beta chain was sequenced for a study of blood T cells in healthy people across ages. In regard to this clonotype: A read error may explain this, as a much larger clone is one base away.

Next came a second PCR, run for about 6 to 12 cycles, which used a sample-barcoded 5' primer along with a J-beta primer mix. TCRdb independently ran MiXCR on the 5' RACE reads; one entry per CDR3 protein. The table shows about 650,000 distinct CDR3 sequences, with roughly half occurring only once. The donors, aged roughly 6 to 100, were healthy Caucasians from Russia. No fewer than 7 million PBMCs went into each sample. This TCR derives from a woman older than 75 in good health. Sequencing was performed on blood.

In DNA form, the CDR3 reads TGTTCCAGCCAATTAGCGGGACAGGAGCAGTACTTC. This translates into CSSQLAGQEQYF. The chain uses TRBV7-9 and TRBJ2-5; D may match TRBD1 or TRBD2 (8 bases each). This CDR3 spans 12 amino acids. Germline V gene lookup returns CDR1 SEHNR and CDR2 FQNEAQ (reference sequence).